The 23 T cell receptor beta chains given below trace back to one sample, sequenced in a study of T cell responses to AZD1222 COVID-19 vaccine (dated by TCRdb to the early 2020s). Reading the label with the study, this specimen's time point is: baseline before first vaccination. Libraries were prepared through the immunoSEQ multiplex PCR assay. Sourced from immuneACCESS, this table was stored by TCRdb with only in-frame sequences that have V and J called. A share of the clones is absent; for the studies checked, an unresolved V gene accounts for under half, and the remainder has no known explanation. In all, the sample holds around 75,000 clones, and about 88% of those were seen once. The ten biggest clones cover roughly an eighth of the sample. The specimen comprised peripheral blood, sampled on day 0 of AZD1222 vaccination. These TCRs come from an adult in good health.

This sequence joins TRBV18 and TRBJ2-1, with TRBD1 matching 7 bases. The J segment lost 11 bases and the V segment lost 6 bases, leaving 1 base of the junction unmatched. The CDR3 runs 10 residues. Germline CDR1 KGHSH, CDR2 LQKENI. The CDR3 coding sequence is TGTGCCAGCTCGGGACAGAAGCAGTTCTTC. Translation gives CASSGQKQFF.

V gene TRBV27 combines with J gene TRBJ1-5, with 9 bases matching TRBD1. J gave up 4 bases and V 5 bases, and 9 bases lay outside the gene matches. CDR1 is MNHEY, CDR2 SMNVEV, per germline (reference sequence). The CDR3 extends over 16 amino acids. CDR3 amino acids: CASSPTGTGSNQPQHF. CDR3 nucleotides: TGTGCCAGCAGTCCCACCGGGACAGGGAGTAATCAGCCCCAGCATTTT.

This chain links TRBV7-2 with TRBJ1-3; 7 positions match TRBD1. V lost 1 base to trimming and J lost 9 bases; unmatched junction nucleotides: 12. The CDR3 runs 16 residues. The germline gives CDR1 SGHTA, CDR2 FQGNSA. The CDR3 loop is CASSLVSGGFDSTIYF. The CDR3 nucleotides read TGTGCCAGCAGCTTAGTTTCAGGGGGTTTCGATTCCACCATATATTTT.

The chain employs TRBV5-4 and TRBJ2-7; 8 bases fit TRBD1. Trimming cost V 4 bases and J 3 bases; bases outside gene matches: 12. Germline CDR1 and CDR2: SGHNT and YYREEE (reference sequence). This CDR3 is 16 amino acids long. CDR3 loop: CASSGDDRGSFYEQYF. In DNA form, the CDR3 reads TGTGCCAGCAGCGGAGATGACAGGGGATCTTTCTACGAGCAGTACTTC.

The DNA for the CDR3 is TGTGCCAGCAGCTACCTCGGGACAGTCAATCAGCCCCAGCATTTT. Translated: CASSYLGTVNQPQHF. The rearrangement joins TRBV7-2 to TRBJ1-5, with 7 bases fitting TRBD1. V shed 4 bases, J shed 3 bases, and the junction held 6 bases outside the gene matches. From germline, CDR1 is SGHTA and CDR2 FQGNSA. The CDR3 runs to 15 residues. Full variable domain (outside the CDR3, taken from reference TRBV7-2 and TRBJ1-5): GAGVSQSPSNKVTEKGKDVELRCDPISGHTALYWYRQSLGQGLEFLIYFQGNSAPDKSGLPSDRFSAERTGGSVSTLTIQRTQQEDSAVYLCASSYLGTVNQPQHFGDGTRLSIL.

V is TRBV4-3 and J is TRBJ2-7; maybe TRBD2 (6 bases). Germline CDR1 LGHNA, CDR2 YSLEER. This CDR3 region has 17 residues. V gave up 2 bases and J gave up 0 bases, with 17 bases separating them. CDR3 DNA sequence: TGCGCCAGCAGCCAACAACTGGGGGGTAGAAGCTCCTACGAGCAGTACTTC. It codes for CASSQQLGGRSSYEQYF.

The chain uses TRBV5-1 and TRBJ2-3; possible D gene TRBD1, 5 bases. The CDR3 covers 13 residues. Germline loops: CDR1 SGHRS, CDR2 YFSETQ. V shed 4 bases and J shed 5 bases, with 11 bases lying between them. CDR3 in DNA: TGCGCCAGCAGCGGGGAAGGGGTAGATACGCAGTATTTT. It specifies CASSGEGVDTQYF.

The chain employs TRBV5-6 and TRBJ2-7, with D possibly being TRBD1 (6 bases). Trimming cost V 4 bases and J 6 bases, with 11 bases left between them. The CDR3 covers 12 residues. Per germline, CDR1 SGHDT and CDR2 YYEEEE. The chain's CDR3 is CASSLHRAEQYF. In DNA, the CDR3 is TGTGCCAGCAGCCTCCACAGGGCCGAGCAGTACTTC.

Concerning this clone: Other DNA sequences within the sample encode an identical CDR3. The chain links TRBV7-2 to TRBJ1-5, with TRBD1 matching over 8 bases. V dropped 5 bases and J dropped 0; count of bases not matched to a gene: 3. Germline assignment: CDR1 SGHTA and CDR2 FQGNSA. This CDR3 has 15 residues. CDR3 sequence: CASSQTGASNQPQHF. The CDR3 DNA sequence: TGTGCCAGCAGCCAGACAGGGGCTAGCAATCAGCCCCAGCATTTT.

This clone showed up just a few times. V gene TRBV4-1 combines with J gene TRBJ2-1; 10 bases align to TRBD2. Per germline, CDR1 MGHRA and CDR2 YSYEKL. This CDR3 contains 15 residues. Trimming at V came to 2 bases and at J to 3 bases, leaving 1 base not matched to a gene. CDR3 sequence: CASSQSGGDYNEQFF. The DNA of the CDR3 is TGCGCCAGCAGCCAAAGCGGGGGGGACTACAATGAGCAGTTCTTC.

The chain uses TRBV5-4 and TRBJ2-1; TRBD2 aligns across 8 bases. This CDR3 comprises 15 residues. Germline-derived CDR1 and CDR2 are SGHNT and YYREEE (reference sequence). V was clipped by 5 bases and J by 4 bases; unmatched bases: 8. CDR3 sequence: CASRPGGGMYNEQFF. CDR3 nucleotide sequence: TGTGCCAGCAGGCCGGGGGGGGGCATGTACAATGAGCAGTTCTTC. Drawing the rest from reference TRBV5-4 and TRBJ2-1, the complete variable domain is ETGVTQSPTHLIKTRGQQVTLRCSSQSGHNTVSWYQQALGQGPQFIFQYYREEENGRGNFPPRFSGLQFPNYSSELNVNALELDDSALYLCASRPGGGMYNEQFFGPGTRLTVL.

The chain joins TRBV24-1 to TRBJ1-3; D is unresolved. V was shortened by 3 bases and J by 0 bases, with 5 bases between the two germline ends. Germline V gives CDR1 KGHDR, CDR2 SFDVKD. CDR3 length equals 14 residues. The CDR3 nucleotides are TGTGCCACCAGTGATCCCCGCTCTGGAAACACCATATATTTT. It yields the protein CATSDPRSGNTIYF.

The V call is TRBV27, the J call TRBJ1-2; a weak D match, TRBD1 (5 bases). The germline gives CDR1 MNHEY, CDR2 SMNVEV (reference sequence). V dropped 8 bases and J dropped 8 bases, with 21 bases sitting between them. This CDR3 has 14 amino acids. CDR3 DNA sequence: TGTGCCAGCCATAATGGGGGGACCAATCGGGGCTACACCTTC. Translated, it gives CASHNGGTNRGYTF.

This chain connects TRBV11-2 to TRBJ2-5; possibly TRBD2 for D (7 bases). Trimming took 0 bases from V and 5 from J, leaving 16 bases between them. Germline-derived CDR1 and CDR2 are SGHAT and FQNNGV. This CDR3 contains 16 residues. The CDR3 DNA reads TGTGCCAGCAGCTTAGATCCCGCGGGGGCCGTGGAGACCCAGTACTTC. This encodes CASSLDPAGAVETQYF.

CDR3 in amino acids: CASSQPSRGPEGLSYEQYF. The CDR3 bases are TGTGCCAGCAGCCAACCAAGCAGGGGACCAGAGGGACTATCCTACGAGCAGTACTTC. The chain couples TRBV3-1 (or the pseudogene TRBV3-2) to TRBJ2-7; possible D gene TRBD2, 7 bases. CDR3 size: 19 residues. Germline V CDR1 and CDR2: LGHDT, YNNKEL (reference sequence). V was trimmed by 2 bases and J by 1 base, leaving 24 bases between them.

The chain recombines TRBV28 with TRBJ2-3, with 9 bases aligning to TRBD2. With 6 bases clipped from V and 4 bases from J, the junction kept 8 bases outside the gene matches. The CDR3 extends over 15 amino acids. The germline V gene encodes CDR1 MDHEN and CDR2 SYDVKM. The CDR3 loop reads CASSPSGGIADTQYF. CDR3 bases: TGTGCCAGCAGCCCAAGCGGGGGGATCGCAGATACGCAGTATTTT.

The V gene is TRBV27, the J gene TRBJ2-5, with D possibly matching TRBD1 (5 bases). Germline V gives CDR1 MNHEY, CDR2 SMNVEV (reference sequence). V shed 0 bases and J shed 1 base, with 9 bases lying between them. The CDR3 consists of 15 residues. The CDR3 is CASSLSGLIQETQYF. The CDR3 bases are TGTGCCAGCAGTTTATCGGGGCTGATCCAAGAGACCCAGTACTTC.

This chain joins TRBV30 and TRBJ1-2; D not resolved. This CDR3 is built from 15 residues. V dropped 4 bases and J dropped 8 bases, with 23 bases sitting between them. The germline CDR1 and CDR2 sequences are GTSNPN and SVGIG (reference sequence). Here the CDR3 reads CAWNQPENILVGYTF. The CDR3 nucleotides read TGTGCCTGGAATCAACCAGAAAATATTCTTGTCGGCTACACCTTC.

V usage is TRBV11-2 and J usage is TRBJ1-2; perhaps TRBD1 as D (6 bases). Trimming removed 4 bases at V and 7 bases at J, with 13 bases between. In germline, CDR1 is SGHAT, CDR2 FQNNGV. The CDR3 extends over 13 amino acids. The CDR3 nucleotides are TGTGCCAGCAGCTCCCAGGGGTCGACTGGCTACACCTTC. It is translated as CASSSQGSTGYTF.

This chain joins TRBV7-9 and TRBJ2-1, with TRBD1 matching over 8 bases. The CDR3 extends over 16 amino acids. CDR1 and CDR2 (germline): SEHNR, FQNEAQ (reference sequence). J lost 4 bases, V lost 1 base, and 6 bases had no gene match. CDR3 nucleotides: TGTGCCAGCAGCTTAGTAATTGGACAGGGATACAATGAGCAGTTCTTC. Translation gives CASSLVIGQGYNEQFF.

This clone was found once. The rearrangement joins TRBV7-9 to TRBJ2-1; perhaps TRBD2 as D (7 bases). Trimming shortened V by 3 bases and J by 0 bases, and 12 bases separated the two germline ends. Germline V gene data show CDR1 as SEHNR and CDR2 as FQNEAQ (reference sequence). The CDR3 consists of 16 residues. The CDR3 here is CASSFFRGGSYNEQFF. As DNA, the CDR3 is TGTGCCAGCAGCTTCTTTAGGGGGGGCTCCTACAATGAGCAGTTCTTC.

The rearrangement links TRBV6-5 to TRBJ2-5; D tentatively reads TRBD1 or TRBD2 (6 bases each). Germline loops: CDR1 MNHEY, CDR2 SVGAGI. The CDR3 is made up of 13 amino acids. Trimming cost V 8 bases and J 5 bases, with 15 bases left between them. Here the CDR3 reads CASARGARETQYF. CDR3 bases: TGTGCCAGCGCTAGGGGGGCCCGGGAGACCCAGTACTTC.

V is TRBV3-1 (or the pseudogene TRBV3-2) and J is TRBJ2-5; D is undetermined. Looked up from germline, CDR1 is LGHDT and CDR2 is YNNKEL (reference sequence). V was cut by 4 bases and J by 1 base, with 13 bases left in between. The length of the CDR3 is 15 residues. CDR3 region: CASSPTPALQETQYF. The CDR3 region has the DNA TGTGCCAGCAGCCCGACTCCGGCCCTCCAAGAGACCCAGTACTTC.